This T cell receptor beta chain was observed in a study of identical twins. Germline-derived CDR1 and CDR2 are MNHEY and SVGAGI. V lost 10 bases, J lost 4 bases, and 9 bases lay in between. CDR3 length: 11 amino acids. Each CDR3 protein is one row after TCRdb ran MiXCR on the 5' RACE reads. The sample comprises approximately 470,000 distinct CDR3 sequences, approximately 15% of which are singletons, and approximately 0.52% rests with the top ten. The sample holds a few counts of this clonotype. These records were also assigned to another study, of yellow fever vaccine responses in identical twins.

The TCR sequence derives from a woman under 30 in good health. This chain joins TRBV6-5 and TRBJ2-3; a weak D match, TRBD1 (5 bases). What was sequenced was CD4+ T cells sorted from blood. The CDR3 reads CATQGADTQYF. CDR3 DNA: TGTGCCACCCAAGGGGCAGATACGCAGTATTTT.